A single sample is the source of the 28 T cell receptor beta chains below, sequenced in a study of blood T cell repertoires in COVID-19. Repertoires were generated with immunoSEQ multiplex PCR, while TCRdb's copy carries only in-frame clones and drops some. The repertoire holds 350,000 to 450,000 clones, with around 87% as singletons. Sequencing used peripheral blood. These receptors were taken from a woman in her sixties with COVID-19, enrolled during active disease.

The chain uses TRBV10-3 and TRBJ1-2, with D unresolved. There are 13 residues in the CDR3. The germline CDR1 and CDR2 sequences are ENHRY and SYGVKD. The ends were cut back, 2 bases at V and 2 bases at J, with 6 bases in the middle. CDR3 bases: TGTGCCATCAGTGAGGCGGGGAACTATGGCTACACCTTC. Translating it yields CAISEAGNYGYTF.

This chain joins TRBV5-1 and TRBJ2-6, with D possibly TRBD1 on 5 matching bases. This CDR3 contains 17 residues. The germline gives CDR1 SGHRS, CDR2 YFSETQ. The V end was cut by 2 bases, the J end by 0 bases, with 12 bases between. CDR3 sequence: CASSLGRATSGANVLTF. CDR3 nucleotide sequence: TGCGCCAGCAGCTTAGGCAGGGCCACCTCTGGGGCCAACGTCCTGACTTTC.

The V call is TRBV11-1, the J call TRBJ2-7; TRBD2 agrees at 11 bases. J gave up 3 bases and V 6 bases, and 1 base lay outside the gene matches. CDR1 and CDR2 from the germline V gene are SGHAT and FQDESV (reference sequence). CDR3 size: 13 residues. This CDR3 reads CASRLAGGYEQYF. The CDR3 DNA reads TGTGCCAGCAGGCTAGCGGGGGGCTACGAGCAGTACTTC.

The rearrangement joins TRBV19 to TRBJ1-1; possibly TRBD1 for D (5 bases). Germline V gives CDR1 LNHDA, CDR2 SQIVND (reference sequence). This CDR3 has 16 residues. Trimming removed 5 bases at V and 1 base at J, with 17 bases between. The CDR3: CASSSAMGGRNTEAFF. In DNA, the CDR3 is TGTGCCAGTAGTTCGGCCATGGGGGGACGGAACACTGAAGCTTTCTTT.

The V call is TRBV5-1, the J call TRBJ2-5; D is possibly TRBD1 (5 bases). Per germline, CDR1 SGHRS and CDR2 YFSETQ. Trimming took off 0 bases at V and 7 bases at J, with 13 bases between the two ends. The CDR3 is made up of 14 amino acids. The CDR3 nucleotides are TGCGCCAGCAGCTTGGAACAGGTCGAGGCGACCCAGTACTTC. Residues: CASSLEQVEATQYF.

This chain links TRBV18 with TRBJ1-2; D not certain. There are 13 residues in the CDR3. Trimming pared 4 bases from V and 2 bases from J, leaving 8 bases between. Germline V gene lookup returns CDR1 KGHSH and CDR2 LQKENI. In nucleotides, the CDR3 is TGTGCCAGCTCACGATCGGGGAACTATGGCTACACCTTC. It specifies CASSRSGNYGYTF.

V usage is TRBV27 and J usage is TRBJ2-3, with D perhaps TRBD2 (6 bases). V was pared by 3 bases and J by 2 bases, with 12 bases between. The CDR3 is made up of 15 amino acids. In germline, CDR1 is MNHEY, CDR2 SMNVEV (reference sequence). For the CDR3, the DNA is TGTGCCAGCAGTTTTGGAGGGCTCCACACAGATACGCAGTATTTT. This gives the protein CASSFGGLHTDTQYF.

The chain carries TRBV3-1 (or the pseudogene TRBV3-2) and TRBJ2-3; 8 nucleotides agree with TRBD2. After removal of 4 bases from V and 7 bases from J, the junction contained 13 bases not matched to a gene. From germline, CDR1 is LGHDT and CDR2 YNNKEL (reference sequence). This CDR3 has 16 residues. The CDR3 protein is CASSLLPAGGPHTQYF. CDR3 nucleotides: TGTGCCAGCAGCCTCCTCCCGGCGGGGGGCCCGCATACGCAGTATTTT.

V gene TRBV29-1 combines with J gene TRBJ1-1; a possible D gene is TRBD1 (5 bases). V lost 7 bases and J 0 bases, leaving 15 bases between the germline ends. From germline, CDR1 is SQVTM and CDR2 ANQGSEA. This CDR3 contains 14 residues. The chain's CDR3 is CSARWGGVNTEAFF. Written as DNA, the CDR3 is TGCAGCGCCCGGTGGGGAGGGGTGAACACTGAAGCTTTCTTT.

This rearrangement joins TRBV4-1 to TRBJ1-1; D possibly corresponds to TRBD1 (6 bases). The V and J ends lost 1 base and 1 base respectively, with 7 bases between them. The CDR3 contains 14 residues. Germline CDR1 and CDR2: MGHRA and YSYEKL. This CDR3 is CASSQATGNTEAFF. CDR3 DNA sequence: TGCGCCAGCAGCCAAGCGACAGGGAACACTGAAGCTTTCTTT.

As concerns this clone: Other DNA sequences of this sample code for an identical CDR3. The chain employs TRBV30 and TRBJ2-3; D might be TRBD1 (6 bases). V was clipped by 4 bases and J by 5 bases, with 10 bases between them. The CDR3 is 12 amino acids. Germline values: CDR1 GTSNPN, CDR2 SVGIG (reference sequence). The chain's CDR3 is CAWTRGLDTQYF. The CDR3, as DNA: TGTGCCTGGACCAGGGGATTAGATACGCAGTATTTT.

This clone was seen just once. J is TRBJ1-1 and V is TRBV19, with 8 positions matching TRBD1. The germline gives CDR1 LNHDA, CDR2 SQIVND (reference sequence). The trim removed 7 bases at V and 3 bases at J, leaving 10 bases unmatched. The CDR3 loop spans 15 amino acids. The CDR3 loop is CASTFIRGRDTEAFF. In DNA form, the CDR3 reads TGTGCCAGTACCTTCATCAGGGGGCGAGACACTGAAGCTTTCTTT. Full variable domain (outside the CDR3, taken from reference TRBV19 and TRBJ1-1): DGGITQSPKYLFRKEGQNVTLSCEQNLNHDAMYWYRQDPGQGLRLIYYSQIVNDFQKGDIAEGYSVSREKKESFPLTVTSAQKNPTAFYLCASTFIRGRDTEAFFGQGTRLTVV.

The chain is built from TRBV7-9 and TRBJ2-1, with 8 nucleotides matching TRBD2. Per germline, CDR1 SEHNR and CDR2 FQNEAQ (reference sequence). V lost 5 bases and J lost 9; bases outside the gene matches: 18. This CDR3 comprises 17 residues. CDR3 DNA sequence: TGTGCCAGCAGCCGACATCAGCCACCCGGGGGGGCAGGTGAGCAGTTCTTC. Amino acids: CASSRHQPPGGAGEQFF. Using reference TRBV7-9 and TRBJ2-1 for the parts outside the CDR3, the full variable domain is DTGVSQNPRHKITKRGQNVTFRCDPISEHNRLYWYRQTLGQGPEFLTYFQNEAQLEKSRLLSDRFSAERPKGSFSTLEIQRTEQGDSAMYLCASSRHQPPGGAGEQFFGPGTRLTVL.

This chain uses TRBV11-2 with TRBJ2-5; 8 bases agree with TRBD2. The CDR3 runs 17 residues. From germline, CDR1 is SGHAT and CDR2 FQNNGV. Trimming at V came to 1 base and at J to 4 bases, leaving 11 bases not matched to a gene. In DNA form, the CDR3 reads TGTGCCAGCAGCTTAGTGTTCAGCGGGGGAGGAGGAGAGACCCAGTACTTC. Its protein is CASSLVFSGGGGETQYF.

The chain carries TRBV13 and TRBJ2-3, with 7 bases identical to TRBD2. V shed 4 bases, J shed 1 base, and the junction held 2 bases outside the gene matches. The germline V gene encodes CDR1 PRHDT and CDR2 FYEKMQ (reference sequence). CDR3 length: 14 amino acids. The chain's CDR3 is CASSSGLRTDTQYF. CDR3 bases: TGTGCCAGCAGCTCGGGACTACGCACAGATACGCAGTATTTT.

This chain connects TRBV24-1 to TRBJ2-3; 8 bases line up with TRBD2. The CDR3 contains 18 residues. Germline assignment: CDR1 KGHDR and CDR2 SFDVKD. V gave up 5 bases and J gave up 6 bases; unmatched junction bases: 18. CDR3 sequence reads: CATSAWWGPGGGPDTQYF. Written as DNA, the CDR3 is TGTGCCACCAGTGCTTGGTGGGGCCCGGGGGGGGGCCCGGATACGCAGTATTTT.

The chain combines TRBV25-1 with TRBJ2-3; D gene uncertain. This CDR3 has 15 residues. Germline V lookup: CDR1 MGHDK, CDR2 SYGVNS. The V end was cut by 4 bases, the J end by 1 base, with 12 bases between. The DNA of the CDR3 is TGTGCCAGCAGTGTCCACGATGCGCGCACAGATACGCAGTATTTT. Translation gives CASSVHDARTDTQYF. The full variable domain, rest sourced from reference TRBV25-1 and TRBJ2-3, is EADIYQTPRYLVIGTGKKITLECSQTMGHDKMYWYQQDPGMELHLIHYSYGVNSTEKGDLSSESTVSRIRTEHFPLTLESARPSHTSQYLCASSVHDARTDTQYFGPGTRLTVL.

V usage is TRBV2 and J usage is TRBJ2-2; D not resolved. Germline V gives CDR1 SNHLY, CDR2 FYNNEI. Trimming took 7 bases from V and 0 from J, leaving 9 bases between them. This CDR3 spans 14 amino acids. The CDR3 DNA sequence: TGTGCCAGCACTACGGTATCGAACACCGGGGAGCTGTTTTTT. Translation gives CASTTVSNTGELFF.

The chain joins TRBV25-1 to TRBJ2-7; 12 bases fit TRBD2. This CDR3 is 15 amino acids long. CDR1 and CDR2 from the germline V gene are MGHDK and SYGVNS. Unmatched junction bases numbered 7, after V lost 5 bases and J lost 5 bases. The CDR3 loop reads CASSPRLAGENEQYF. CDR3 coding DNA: TGTGCCAGCAGTCCACGACTAGCGGGGGAGAACGAGCAGTACTTC.

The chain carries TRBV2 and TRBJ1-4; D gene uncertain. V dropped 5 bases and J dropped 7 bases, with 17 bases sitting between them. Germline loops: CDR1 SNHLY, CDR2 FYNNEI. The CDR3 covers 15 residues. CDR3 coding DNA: TGTGCCAGCAGTTATGGGCCGGGAGGTCGTGAAAAACTGTTTTTT. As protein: CASSYGPGGREKLFF. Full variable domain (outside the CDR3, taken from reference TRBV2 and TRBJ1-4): EPEVTQTPSHQVTQMGQEVILRCVPISNHLYFYWYRQILGQKVEFLVSFYNNEISEKSEIFDDQFSVERPDGSNFTLKIRSTKLEDSAMYFCASSYGPGGREKLFFGSGTQLSVL.

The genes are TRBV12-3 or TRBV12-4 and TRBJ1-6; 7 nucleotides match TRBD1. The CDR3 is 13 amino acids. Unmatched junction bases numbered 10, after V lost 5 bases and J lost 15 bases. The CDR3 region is CASSTRDSGGLHF. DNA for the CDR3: TGTGCCAGCAGTACCCGGGACAGCGGCGGCCTCCACTTT.

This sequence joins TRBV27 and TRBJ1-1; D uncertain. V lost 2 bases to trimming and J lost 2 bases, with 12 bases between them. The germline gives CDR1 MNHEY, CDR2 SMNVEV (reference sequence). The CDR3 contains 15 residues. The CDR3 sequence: CASSLIRGRNTEAFF. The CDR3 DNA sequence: TGTGCCAGCAGTTTAATTAGAGGTCGCAACACTGAAGCTTTCTTT.

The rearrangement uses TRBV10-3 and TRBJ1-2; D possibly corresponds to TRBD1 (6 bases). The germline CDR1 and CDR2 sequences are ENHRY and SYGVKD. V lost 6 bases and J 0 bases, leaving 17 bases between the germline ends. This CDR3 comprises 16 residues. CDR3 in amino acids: CAISSLQGQANYGYTF. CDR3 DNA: TGTGCCATCAGCAGCTTACAGGGTCAAGCTAACTATGGCTACACCTTC.

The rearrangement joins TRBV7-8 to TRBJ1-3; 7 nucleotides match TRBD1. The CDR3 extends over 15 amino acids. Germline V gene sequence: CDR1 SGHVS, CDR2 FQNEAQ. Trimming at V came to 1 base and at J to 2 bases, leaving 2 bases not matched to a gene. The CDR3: CASSLDGTAGNTIYF. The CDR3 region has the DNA TGTGCCAGCAGCTTAGACGGGACAGCTGGAAACACCATATATTTT.

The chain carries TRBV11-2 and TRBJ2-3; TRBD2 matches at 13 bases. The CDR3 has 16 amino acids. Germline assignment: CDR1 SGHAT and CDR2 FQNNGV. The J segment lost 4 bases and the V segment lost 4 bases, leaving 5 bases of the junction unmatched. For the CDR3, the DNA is TGTGCCAGCAGCTCTACTAGCGGGGGGGTGGCAGATACGCAGTATTTT. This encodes CASSSTSGGVADTQYF.

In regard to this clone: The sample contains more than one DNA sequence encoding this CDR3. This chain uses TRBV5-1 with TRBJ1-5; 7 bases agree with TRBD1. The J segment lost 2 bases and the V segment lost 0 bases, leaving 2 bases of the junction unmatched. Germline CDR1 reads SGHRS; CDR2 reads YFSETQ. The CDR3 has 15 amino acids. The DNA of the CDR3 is TGCGCCAGCAGCTTGGAGGGGGCTCGCAATCAGCCCCAGCATTTT. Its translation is CASSLEGARNQPQHF. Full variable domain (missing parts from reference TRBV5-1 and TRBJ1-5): KAGVTQTPRYLIKTRGQQVTLSCSPISGHRSVSWYQQTPGQGLQFLFEYFSETQRNKGNFPGRFSGRQFSNSRSEMNVSTLELGDSALYLCASSLEGARNQPQHFGDGTRLSIL.

The chain's CDR3 is CASRRDSGRGNTIYF. The DNA of the CDR3 is TGTGCCAGCAGGAGGGACAGTGGTAGAGGAAACACCATATATTTT. The V gene is TRBV6-5, the J gene TRBJ1-3, with 7 bases fitting TRBD1. This CDR3 comprises 15 residues. The germline CDR1 and CDR2 sequences are MNHEY and SVGAGI. V shed 6 bases and J 4 bases; nucleotides not matched to a gene: 9.

CDR3 in amino acids: CSVEGEKVRTDTQYF. In DNA form, the CDR3 reads TGCAGCGTTGAAGGGGAGAAAGTCCGCACAGATACGCAGTATTTT. The chain has TRBV29-1 and TRBJ2-3, with D tentatively TRBD2 (5 bases). CDR1 SQVTM and CDR2 ANQGSEA come from the germline V gene. The V gene lost 1 base and the J gene lost 1 base, with 12 bases spanning the gap. The CDR3 contains 15 residues.